Listed below are T cell receptor beta chains from one sample, sequenced in a study of T cell responses to AZD1222 COVID-19 vaccine. Some clones are missing from TCRdb's copy, which holds only in-frame ones; the method was immunoSEQ multiplex PCR. The sample lists 85,000 to 130,000 clones; approximately 93% were seen once. The starting material was peripheral blood, obtained on day 0 of AZD1222 vaccination. These receptors were collected from an adult in good health. Each CDR3 is given with its conserved first and last residue.

v_call	j_call	cdr3_aa
TRBV15	TRBJ2-7	CATSREGGYEQYF
TRBV6-6	TRBJ1-6	CASNLDRADSPLHF
TRBV7-2	TRBJ1-4	CASSPGQGYGKLFF
TRBV9	TRBJ2-2	CASSLRGARTGELFF
TRBV5-1	TRBJ2-2	CASSFKGGGELFF
TRBV19	TRBJ1-5	CASSRTGSNNQPQHF
TRBV2	TRBJ2-5	CASNTLGETQYF
TRBV7-2	TRBJ2-7	CASSYTGSDAYEQYF
TRBV11-2	TRBJ1-4	CASSLGGRRDEKLFF
TRBV28	TRBJ2-2	CASSSDTGELFF
TRBV6-6	TRBJ2-1	CASSRTSGRALGNEQFF
TRBV6-5	TRBJ1-1	CASVRGRNTEAFF
TRBV7-9	TRBJ2-1	CASSLAPTTSYNEQFF
TRBV6-5	TRBJ2-1	CASSYTRDGEQFF
TRBV5-1	TRBJ2-2	CASSLDSLSSGAGELFF
TRBV18	TRBJ1-3	CASSRTGSGLRSSGNTIYF
TRBV5-4	TRBJ1-1	CATSFRTANTEAFF
TRBV29-1	TRBJ2-3	CSVAIRATTDTQYF
TRBV5-6	TRBJ2-3	CASSLGWGPTDTQYF
TRBV6-5	TRBJ1-5	CASSFRGQPQHF
TRBV24-1	TRBJ2-6	CATSDSWGGTGANVLTF
TRBV27	TRBJ2-2	CASSSHTSGNSGGELFF
TRBV15	TRBJ2-1	CATSRDSSGSYNEQFF
TRBV6-6	TRBJ1-5	CASSDYSNQPQHF
TRBV4-3	TRBJ2-7	CASSQEYGTGGYEQYF
TRBV11-2	TRBJ1-1	CASSLVFEAFF
TRBV11-3	TRBJ2-2	CASSSLAGSNTGELFF
TRBV19	TRBJ2-5	CASSRGGRETQYF
TRBV21-1	TRBJ2-5	CASTYWTEEETQYF
TRBV3-1/TRBV3-2	TRBJ2-5	CASSQGGGPQETQYF
TRBV6-6	TRBJ2-3	CASSYSDRGPDTQYF
TRBV2	TRBJ2-5	CASSFPQETQYF
TRBV27	TRBJ2-3	CASSSHGSVSPDTQYF
TRBV13	TRBJ2-5	CASSLGGSGSLETQYF
TRBV11-2	TRBJ2-7	CASSFGVAYEQYF
TRBV7-8	TRBJ1-5	CASSRDQGVGQPQHF
TRBV6-6	TRBJ1-1	CASSQKRGVRTEAFF
TRBV30	TRBJ2-7	CAWSGPSGDEQYF
TRBV19	TRBJ1-5	CASQTAGNSNQPQHF
TRBV9	TRBJ2-2	CASSVAGQGNTGELFF
TRBV5-4	TRBJ2-2	CASSKPGQGYDGELFF
TRBV2	TRBJ1-4	CASRGVWGADEKLFF
TRBV7-3	TRBJ2-6	CASGALSGANVLTF
TRBV7-8	TRBJ2-1	CASSLETSGSIMRVF
TRBV18	TRBJ1-4	CASSRNRGPEKLFF
TRBV13	TRBJ1-2	CASSPYRTGGNYGYTF
TRBV15	TRBJ2-7	CATSRQGGDYEQYF
TRBV5-1	TRBJ2-7	CASSFELASYEQYF